This entry lists 12 T cell receptor beta chains sequenced from one sample in a study of cytomegalovirus exposure and HLA in healthy donors. The PCR employed 60 Vbeta primers together with 13 Jbeta primers. Data came from immunoSEQ multiplex PCR; TCRdb stores just in-frame clones and leaves some out. The data show just over 150,000 clones, about three quarters seen once. The sequenced sample was PBMCs. The source is a female donor in good health and CMV-seronegative.

The gene calls are TRBV18 and TRBJ1-2; possibly TRBD1 for D (6 bases). Between the trimmed V and J ends, which lost 3 bases and 6 bases, there was a span of 11 bases. The CDR3 has 13 residues. Germline V gene lookup returns CDR1 KGHSH and CDR2 LQKENI. CDR3: CASSPGRDNGYTF. The CDR3 nucleotides are TGTGCCAGCTCACCGGGAAGGGACAATGGCTACACCTTC.

V usage is TRBV6-5 and J usage is TRBJ2-1; D possibly corresponds to TRBD1 (5 bases). The CDR3 consists of 15 residues. Germline CDR1 reads MNHEY; CDR2 reads SVGAGI. Trimming removed 0 bases at V and 2 bases at J, with 8 bases between. CDR3 DNA sequence: TGTGCCAGCAGTTACTCGGTGACAGCCTACAATGAGCAGTTCTTC. Translation gives CASSYSVTAYNEQFF.

This chain connects TRBV20-1 to TRBJ2-7; D ambiguous. This CDR3 is 11 amino acids long. V was clipped by 6 bases and J by 2 bases, with 8 bases between them. CDR1 and CDR2 (germline): DFQATT, SNEGSKA (reference sequence). In nucleotides, the CDR3 is TGCAGTGCACCCAGTCCCTACGAGCAGTACTTC. It yields the protein CSAPSPYEQYF.

The rearrangement uses TRBV18 and TRBJ2-7, with 10 bases lining up with TRBD1. This CDR3 has 14 amino acids. Germline CDR1 is KGHSH and CDR2 is LQKENI. V shed 6 bases and J 3 bases; nucleotides not matched to a gene: 5. The CDR3 loop reads CASSQGQGGYEQYF. CDR3 DNA: TGTGCCAGCTCCCAAGGACAGGGGGGCTACGAGCAGTACTTC.

The rearrangement uses TRBV18 and TRBJ1-5; D is unclear. The CDR3 consists of 15 residues. V shed 2 bases and J shed 7 bases, with 15 bases lying between them. Germline V gives CDR1 KGHSH, CDR2 LQKENI. CDR3 in amino acids: CASSPSVGTVQPQHF. In nucleotides, the CDR3 is TGTGCCAGCTCACCAAGCGTAGGAACGGTGCAGCCCCAGCATTTT.

This clone has only a few counts. The gene calls are TRBV7-8 and TRBJ1-2; 7 nucleotides align to TRBD1. The CDR3 is 16 residues long. The V gene's germline CDR1 is SGHVS and CDR2 FQNEAQ. J was trimmed by 4 bases and V by 5 bases; bases with no gene match: 13. The CDR3 DNA is TGTGCCAGCAGCCTGAGACAGGGCCGAGTCGGCTATGGCTACACCTTC. Residues: CASSLRQGRVGYGYTF.

The CDR3 sequence is CASSIRGGNSGDEQFF. In nucleotides, the CDR3 is TGTGCCAGCAGCATCCGCGGGGGAAACTCCGGGGATGAGCAGTTCTTC. The chain combines TRBV9 with TRBJ2-1, with 7 bases aligning to TRBD2. The germline gives CDR1 SGDLS, CDR2 YYNGEE. The CDR3 is made up of 16 amino acids. V dropped 4 bases and J dropped 8; count of bases not matched to a gene: 15.

The chain employs TRBV18 and TRBJ2-2; maybe TRBD2 (6 bases). Looked up from germline, CDR1 is KGHSH and CDR2 is LQKENI. This CDR3 has 15 residues. Trimming stripped 3 bases from V and 2 bases from J, with 10 bases between. The chain's CDR3 is CASSPVRENTGELFF. The CDR3 DNA follows: TGTGCCAGCTCACCGGTGCGGGAAAACACCGGGGAGCTGTTTTTT.

The chain couples TRBV29-1 to TRBJ1-5; TRBD1 might be the D (6 bases). The CDR3 is 14 residues long. The germline CDR1 and CDR2 sequences are SQVTM and ANQGSEA. Between the trimmed V and J ends, which lost 4 bases and 2 bases, there was a span of 12 bases. DNA of the CDR3: TGCAGCGTTGGTCAAGGGGGGGGCAATCAGCCCCAGCATTTT. Amino acid sequence: CSVGQGGGNQPQHF.

This clone was observed a single time. The chain is built from TRBV5-1 and TRBJ1-6, with 7 bases matching TRBD1. V trimming: 4 bases; J trimming: 7 bases; junction bases outside the gene matches: 8. Germline lookup yields CDR1 SGHRS and CDR2 YFSETQ. The CDR3 totals 15 residues. CDR3 protein: CASSQTTGSNSPLHF. CDR3 bases: TGCGCCAGCAGCCAAACGACAGGGAGCAATTCACCCCTCCACTTT.

CDR3 sequence (DNA): TGTGCCAGCAGCTTCGTACCCCGACAGGCCAACACCGGGGAGCTGTTTTTT. Translated, it gives CASSFVPRQANTGELFF. The rearrangement joins TRBV7-6 to TRBJ2-2; tentative D call: TRBD1 (6 bases). The CDR3 length is 17 residues. Per the germline V gene, CDR1 is SGHVS and CDR2 is FNYEAQ. With 3 bases removed from V and 2 bases from J, the gap between germline ends came to 16 bases.

This clone was seen a few times. This chain connects TRBV7-2 to TRBJ1-5; D might be TRBD1 (5 bases). Looked up from germline, CDR1 is SGHTA and CDR2 is FQGNSA. The V end was cut by 4 bases, the J end by 7 bases, with 14 bases between. This CDR3 contains 14 residues. CDR3 in DNA: TGTGCCAGCAGCTGGGGCATCCCAGGGCAGCCCCAGCATTTT. This encodes CASSWGIPGQPQHF.